Listed below are T cell receptor beta chains from one sample, sequenced in a study of blood T cell repertoires in COVID-19. Measured with immunoSEQ multiplex PCR; TCRdb has only the in-frame clones, and not every one. In the table there are roughly 190,000 clones, 84% of which are singletons. The specimen was PBMCs or T cells enriched from blood (not recorded which). All receptors come from a woman in her thirties who had been exposed to COVID-19. The CDR3 runs from the conserved cysteine through the conserved F or W. D genes are given only for firm matches. Where a row states a size, it is once, few, many or the class of an expanded clone; other rows omit it.

j_call	clone_size	v_call	d_call	cdr3_aa	cdr3_nt
TRBJ1-3	.	TRBV6-1	.	CASSDGGVYRPSGNTIYF	TGTGCCAGCAGTGACGGGGGGGTGTACAGACCCTCTGGAAACACCATATATTTT
TRBJ2-7	.	TRBV11-2	.	CASSWARNSYEQYF	TGTGCCAGCAGCTGGGCACGCAACTCCTACGAGCAGTACTTC
TRBJ1-1	.	TRBV14	TRBD1	CASRSSQGFGTEAFF	TGTGCCAGCAGATCCTCACAGGGGTTCGGGACTGAAGCTTTCTTT
TRBJ2-3	.	TRBV9	TRBD2	CASSVDPSGGDLYTDTQYF	TGTGCCAGCAGCGTAGACCCTAGCGGGGGAGATCTGTACACAGATACGCAGTATTTT
TRBJ1-5	.	TRBV19	TRBD1	CASSPPTGRGPPQHF	TGTGCCAGTAGTCCTCCGACAGGGCGGGGACCACCCCAGCATTTT
TRBJ1-2	.	TRBV6-5	TRBD1	CASGRGQADRYGYTF	TGTGCCAGCGGACGAGGACAGGCCGATCGATATGGCTACACCTTC
TRBJ1-2	.	TRBV3-1/TRBV3-2	.	CASSPKRARVTF	TGTGCCAGCAGCCCGAAGAGGGCGCGGGTCACCTTC
TRBJ2-1	.	TRBV3-1/TRBV3-2	TRBD2	CASSQSLAGGRNEQFF	TGTGCCAGCAGCCAAAGCTTAGCGGGGGGGAGGAATGAGCAGTTCTTC
TRBJ2-6	.	TRBV27	.	CASSFSYNTISGANVLTF	TGTGCCAGCAGTTTCTCATATAATACTATCTCTGGGGCCAACGTCCTGACTTTC
TRBJ1-1	.	TRBV7-2	TRBD1	CASSFKWTGNTEAFF	TGTGCCAGCAGCTTCAAGTGGACAGGGAACACTGAAGCTTTCTTT
TRBJ1-1	.	TRBV11-2	.	CASSFSRMNTEAFF	TGTGCCAGCAGCTTCTCCAGAATGAACACTGAAGCTTTCTTT
TRBJ2-1	few	TRBV6-2/TRBV6-3	TRBD2	CASSSGLASDEQFF	TGTGCCAGCAGTTCGGGACTAGCGTCGGATGAGCAGTTCTTC
TRBJ1-1	.	TRBV19	.	CAATPRAGATGLGEAFF	TGTGCCGCCACCCCCCGCGCGGGGGCGACTGGGTTAGGTGAAGCTTTCTTT
TRBJ1-4	.	TRBV4-2	TRBD1	CASSQDVGTGLLNEKLFF	TGTGCCAGCAGCCAAGATGTCGGGACAGGGCTTCTTAATGAAAAACTGTTTTTT
TRBJ2-5	.	TRBV5-6	.	CASSFEISVSETQYF	TGTGCCAGCAGCTTCGAGATTTCGGTATCAGAGACCCAGTACTTC
TRBJ1-2	.	TRBV5-1	TRBD1	CASSLRQGDYGYTF	TGCGCCAGCAGCTTGAGACAGGGGGACTATGGCTACACCTTC
TRBJ2-1	once	TRBV9	.	CASSVASKNEQFF	TGTGCCAGCAGCGTAGCCTCTAAGAATGAGCAGTTCTTC
TRBJ1-1	.	TRBV18	.	CASSPPPTLRGRQTEAFF	TGTGCCAGCTCACCACCCCCAACACTTAGGGGTCGGCAGACTGAAGCTTTCTTT
TRBJ2-4	.	TRBV15	TRBD2	CATSRTGTMDIQYF	TGTGCCACCAGCAGAACCGGGACTATGGACATTCAGTACTTC
TRBJ1-2	.	TRBV30	TRBD1	CAWSVLMGTGARDGYTF	TGTGCCTGGAGTGTCCTCATGGGGACAGGGGCGCGCGATGGCTACACCTTC
TRBJ2-1	.	TRBV4-3	.	CASSQDRISYNEQFF	TGCGCCAGCAGCCAAGACAGAATCTCCTACAATGAGCAGTTCTTC
TRBJ2-7	few	TRBV5-1	.	CASSLVRSEQYF	TGCGCCAGCAGCTTGGTTCGCAGCGAGCAGTACTTC
TRBJ1-2	once	TRBV18	.	CASSPSSQKSIWGYTF	TGTGCCAGCTCACCATCGTCACAGAAGAGTATTTGGGGCTACACCTTC
TRBJ2-3	.	TRBV27	TRBD1	CASSPPGQGYITDTQYF	TGTGCCAGCAGTCCCCCCGGACAGGGGTATATCACAGATACGCAGTATTTT
TRBJ1-3	.	TRBV10-1	.	CASTQGSGNTIYF	TGCGCCAGCACCCAGGGATCTGGAAACACCATATATTTT
TRBJ1-2	once	TRBV18	.	CASSLWRDGYTF	TGTGCCAGCTCACTTTGGCGGGATGGCTACACCTTC
TRBJ1-6	.	TRBV6-5	.	CAAGAGNNSPLHF	TGTGCCGCAGGGGCAGGCAATAATTCACCCCTCCACTTT
TRBJ1-4	.	TRBV15	.	CATSRATGDIEKLFF	TGTGCCACCAGCAGAGCAACGGGGGATATTGAAAAACTGTTTTTT
TRBJ1-1	.	TRBV19	TRBD1	CASSILGQVGKAFF	TGTGCCAGTAGTATTTTGGGACAGGTCGGGAAGGCTTTCTTT
TRBJ2-7	.	TRBV13	.	CASSLQGLAYEQYF	TGTGCCAGCAGCTTACAGGGGCTGGCCTACGAGCAGTACTTC
TRBJ1-3	.	TRBV7-2	.	CASSLRSSSGNTIYF	TGTGCCAGCAGCTTACGGTCGAGCTCTGGAAACACCATATATTTT
TRBJ1-1	.	TRBV29-1	.	CSVEEGGYTEAFF	TGCAGCGTTGAAGAGGGGGGATACACTGAAGCTTTCTTT
TRBJ2-6	.	TRBV9	TRBD1	CASSARQGNGANVLTF	TGTGCCAGCAGCGCGAGACAGGGTAACGGGGCCAACGTCCTGACTTTC
TRBJ1-2	.	TRBV6-5	TRBD1	CASSYSRDRAQWTF	TGTGCCAGCAGTTACTCCCGGGACAGGGCTCAGTGGACCTTC
TRBJ1-4	.	TRBV11-2	.	CASSLLGGGSGEKLFF	TGTGCCAGCAGCTTATTGGGGGGAGGGAGCGGCGAAAAACTGTTTTTT
TRBJ2-3	.	TRBV7-9	.	CASSFSSGGPWTDTQYF	TGTGCCAGCAGCTTCTCGTCCGGGGGGCCTTGGACAGATACGCAGTATTTT
TRBJ1-1	once	TRBV7-6	TRBD1	CASSLGTGLNTEAFF	TGTGCCAGCAGCTTAGGGACAGGTCTGAACACTGAAGCTTTCTTT
TRBJ2-7	few	TRBV7-2	.	CASSFNRVSNYEQYF	TGTGCCAGCAGCTTCAACAGGGTGTCCAATTACGAGCAGTACTTC
TRBJ2-3	.	TRBV9	.	CASSPGVTSTDTQYF	TGTGCCAGCAGCCCCGGGGTTACTAGCACAGATACGCAGTATTTT
TRBJ1-2	.	TRBV6-5	TRBD1	CASDPTGTGEYGYTF	TGTGCCAGCGACCCCACGGGGACAGGGGAATATGGCTACACCTTC
TRBJ2-7	once	TRBV7-6	.	CASSKESTPYEQYF	TGTGCCAGCAGCAAAGAATCGACTCCCTACGAGCAGTACTTC
TRBJ2-1	once	TRBV28	TRBD1	CAHKTGEGVNEQFF	TGTGCCCATAAGACAGGGGAAGGGGTCAATGAGCAGTTCTTC
TRBJ2-7	.	TRBV5-1	.	CASSLLRDYEQYF	TGCGCCAGCAGCTTATTACGGGACTACGAGCAGTACTTC
TRBJ2-1	.	TRBV2	TRBD2	CASRAASGGYNEQFF	TGTGCCAGCAGGGCGGCTAGCGGGGGGTACAATGAGCAGTTCTTC
TRBJ1-4	few	TRBV30	.	CAWTQGREKLFF	TGTGCCTGGACCCAGGGTCGGGAAAAACTGTTTTTT
TRBJ2-2	few	TRBV10-3	TRBD1	CATSGQGNTGELFF	TGTGCCACCTCTGGACAGGGGAACACCGGGGAGCTGTTTTTT
TRBJ2-1	.	TRBV10-3	.	CAISSISYNEQFF	TGTGCCATCAGCTCTATCTCCTACAATGAGCAGTTCTTC
TRBJ1-6	.	TRBV2	.	CASSDVLGGNSPLHF	TGTGCCAGCAGTGATGTGTTAGGCGGCAATTCACCCCTCCACTTT
TRBJ1-2	.	TRBV6-5	.	CASSYKFATGGYTF	TGTGCCAGCAGTTACAAATTCGCGACCGGGGGCTACACCTTC
TRBJ2-2	.	TRBV7-2	.	CASREGSIGELFF	TGTGCCAGCAGGGAGGGTTCAATTGGGGAGCTGTTTTTT
TRBJ2-4	.	TRBV2	.	CASSDAVRILSVNIQYF	TGTGCCAGCAGTGACGCGGTCCGAATTCTCTCGGTGAACATTCAGTACTTC
TRBJ1-6	.	TRBV27	TRBD1	CASREGDRGNSPLHF	TGTGCCAGCAGGGAAGGGGACAGGGGAAATTCACCCCTCCACTTT